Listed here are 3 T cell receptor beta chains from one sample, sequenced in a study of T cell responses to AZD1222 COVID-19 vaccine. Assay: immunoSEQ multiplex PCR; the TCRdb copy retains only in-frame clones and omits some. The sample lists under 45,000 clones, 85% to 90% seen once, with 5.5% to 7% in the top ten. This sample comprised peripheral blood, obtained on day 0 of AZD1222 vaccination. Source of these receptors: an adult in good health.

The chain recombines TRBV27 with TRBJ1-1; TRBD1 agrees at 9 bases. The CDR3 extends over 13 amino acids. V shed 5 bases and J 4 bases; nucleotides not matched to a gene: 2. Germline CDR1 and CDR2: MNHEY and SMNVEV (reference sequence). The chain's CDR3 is CASSGTGTTEAFF. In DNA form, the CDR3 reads TGTGCCAGCAGTGGGACAGGGACCACTGAAGCTTTCTTT.

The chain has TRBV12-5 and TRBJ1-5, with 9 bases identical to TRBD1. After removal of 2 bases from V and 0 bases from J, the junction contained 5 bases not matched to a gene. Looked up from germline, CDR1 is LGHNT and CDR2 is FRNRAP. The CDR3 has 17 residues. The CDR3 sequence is CASGLTRQGDSNQPQHF. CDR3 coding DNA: TGTGCTAGTGGTTTGACTCGACAGGGGGATAGCAATCAGCCCCAGCATTTT.

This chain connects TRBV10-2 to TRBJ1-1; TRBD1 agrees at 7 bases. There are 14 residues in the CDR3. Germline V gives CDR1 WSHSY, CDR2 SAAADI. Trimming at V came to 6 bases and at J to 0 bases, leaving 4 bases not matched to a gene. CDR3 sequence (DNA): TGCGCCAGCAGGGAAGACAGGGTGAACACTGAAGCTTTCTTT. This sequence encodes CASREDRVNTEAFF.